The sequence of this T cell receptor beta chain was determined in a study of cytomegalovirus exposure and HLA in healthy donors. Study-wide points: Sequences of the TCR beta chain were said to predict the HLA-A and HLA-B alleles of most subjects accurately. Cytomegalovirus association was assigned to about 150 TCR beta chains. Confirmation in vitro established that three CMV-associated chains were specific for CMV antigens.

This clone was recorded only once. Antigen specificity is unknown. With 60 Vbeta and 13 Jbeta primers, the PCR was carried out. TCRdb keeps only in-frame clones here, not all; method: immunoSEQ multiplex PCR. This table holds around 160,000 clones, 75% found once. The CDR3 covers 15 residues. Germline values: CDR1 LGHNA, CDR2 YSLEER. The V and J ends lost 1 base and 4 bases, in that order; junction bases with no gene match: 5. The chain has TRBV4-3 and TRBJ2-3; 7 bases are shared with TRBD2. The sample comprised PBMCs. This receptor was identified in a male donor in good health and CMV-seronegative. CDR3 DNA: TGCGCCAGCAGCCAAGTTGCGGGAGATCCAGATACGCAGTATTTT. It translates to CASSQVAGDPDTQYF.